A selection of T cell receptor beta chains follows, all from one sample in a study of CD8 T cells in ankylosing spondylitis. TCRdb reanalysed the 5' RACE reads using MiXCR and keeps one entry per CDR3 protein. The repertoire holds roughly 130,000 distinct CDR3 sequences, with around 15% as singletons. Sequenced sample: blood, either unsorted or a sorted T cell fraction (not recorded which). The receptors derive from a female donor with ankylosing spondylitis or in good health (not recorded which). Each CDR3 is given with its conserved first and last residue. A D gene is named only where the DNA matches it firmly. Expanded clones get a size class; other rows say once, few or many, or leave the size out.

few	TRBV27	TRBJ1-4	TRBD1	TGTGCCAGCAGTTCCGCGGGACAGTCTTCCCCAACTAATGAAAAACTGTTTTTT	CASSSAGQSSPTNEKLFF
few	TRBV29-1	TRBJ2-3	NA	TGCAGCGGAGGACAGCGCGGGACAGATACGCAGTATTTT	CSGGQRGTDTQYF
few	TRBV5-1	TRBJ2-1	NA	TGCGCCAGCAGCTTTCCCCCAGGGACCAATGAGCAGTTCTTC	CASSFPPGTNEQFF
few	TRBV7-3	TRBJ2-3	TRBD1	TGTGCCAGCAGCTTCTCAGGGGGCTGGACAGATACGCAGTATTTT	CASSFSGGWTDTQYF
NA	TRBV28	TRBJ1-1	TRBD1	TGTGCCAGCAGTTTGACCAGGGGGCCGAGCACTGAAGCTTTCTTT	CASSLTRGPSTEAFF
many	TRBV12-3/TRBV12-4	TRBJ1-4	NA	TGTGCCAGCAGTACCATGTTGGGGCTCCTTAATGAAAAACTGTTTTTT	CASSTMLGLLNEKLFF
few	TRBV20-1	TRBJ2-7	TRBD2	TGCAGTGCTAGAGGACTAGTCTCGGGAGGCGAGCAGTACTTC	CSARGLVSGGEQYF
many	TRBV24-1	TRBJ2-1	TRBD1	TGTGCCACCAGTGATAATAGGGGGCGGAACAATGAGCAGTTCTTC	CATSDNRGRNNEQFF
few	TRBV12-3/TRBV12-4	TRBJ2-7	NA	TGTGCCAGCAGTTTGGGGGGTTCAGTCTCCTACGAGCAGTACTTC	CASSLGGSVSYEQYF
few	TRBV11-2	TRBJ2-7	TRBD2	TGTGCCAGCAGCCGAAGACTAGCGGGGGGCTGGAGCTCCTACGAGCAGTACTTC	CASSRRLAGGWSSYEQYF
few	TRBV5-1	TRBJ1-5	TRBD1	TGCGCCAGCAGAGCGGGACAGGACAATCAGCCCCAGCATTTT	CASRAGQDNQPQHF
NA	TRBV2	TRBJ1-6	TRBD1	TGTGCCAGCAGTGAAGTCTCGGCAGGGGGTTCACCCCTCCACTTT	CASSEVSAGGSPLHF
NA	TRBV6-1	TRBJ2-7	NA	TGTGCCAGCAGTGAAGACGTACGGTCCTACGAGCAGTACTTC	CASSEDVRSYEQYF
many	TRBV7-9	TRBJ1-3	NA	TGTGCCAGCAGCCGGGACTCCACCTCTGGAAACACCATATATTTT	CASSRDSTSGNTIYF
few	TRBV11-2	TRBJ2-3	NA	TGTGCCAGCAGCTCCGGGCAGTCAACGCAGTATTTT	CASSSGQSTQYF
few	TRBV19	TRBJ1-5	NA	TGTGCCAGTAGCGCGGTGCCGACTAGCAATCAGCCCCAGCATTTT	CASSAVPTSNQPQHF
NA	TRBV15	TRBJ2-5	TRBD2	TGTGCCACCAGCAGTCGCTTCCCTAGCGGGGGCATCCAAGAGACCCAGTACTTC	CATSSRFPSGGIQETQYF
NA	TRBV5-1	TRBJ2-7	NA	TGCACCAGCAGCTTGTTTCGTACGGGAATCTACGGGAACTACGAGCAGTACTTC	CTSSLFRTGIYGNYEQYF
many	TRBV20-1	TRBJ2-3	TRBD2	TGCAGTGCTCAATATTTGGGACTAGCGGGAGGGATCACAGATACGCAGTATTTT	CSAQYLGLAGGITDTQYF
NA	TRBV7-2	TRBJ2-1	TRBD2	TGTGCCAGCAGCCCCCGAGAGCGGGGATACAATGAGCAGTTCTTC	CASSPRERGYNEQFF
few	TRBV19	TRBJ1-2	NA	TGTGCCAGTAGTAGGCAACCGAGAGCTAACTATGGCTACACCTTC	CASSRQPRANYGYTF
NA	TRBV18	TRBJ2-1	TRBD2	TGTGCCAGCTCACAAGGGACTAGCGGGGGCTTTGAGCAGTTCTTC	CASSQGTSGGFEQFF
many	TRBV27	TRBJ2-2	NA	TGTGCCAGCAGTTCCACTGCGGTGAGCGGGGAGCTGTTTTTT	CASSSTAVSGELFF
many	TRBV20-1	TRBJ1-1	NA	TGCAGTGCTAGATACCAGCTTAACACTGAAGCTTTCTTT	CSARYQLNTEAFF
many	TRBV5-1	TRBJ1-1	NA	TGCGCCAGCACCGGGACACAGAACACTGAAGCTTTCTTT	CASTGTQNTEAFF
NA	TRBV9	TRBJ2-5	NA	TGTGCCAGCAGCCCCTGGGACAACCAAGAGACCCAGTACTTC	CASSPWDNQETQYF
few	TRBV6-5	TRBJ2-1	NA	TGTGCCAGCAGTTACTCGCCCAGCCTGGGGGTCTACAATGAGCAGTTCTTC	CASSYSPSLGVYNEQFF
many	TRBV5-1	TRBJ2-1	TRBD1	TGCGCCAGCAGCTTGGCAGGGACAGGTCCAACCCCGGACAATGAGCAGTTCTTC	CASSLAGTGPTPDNEQFF
few	TRBV11-2	TRBJ2-3	TRBD2	TGTGCCAGCAGCTTAGATGGCACAGGGACTAGCGGGGCAGATACGCAGTATTTT	CASSLDGTGTSGADTQYF
few	TRBV20-1	TRBJ2-7	NA	TGCAGTGGAGCCGGGACAAGCTTTTACGAGCAGTACTTC	CSGAGTSFYEQYF
NA	TRBV27	TRBJ2-3	NA	TGTGCCAGCAGTACCCGGGGTGTCACAGATACGCAGTATTTT	CASSTRGVTDTQYF
NA	TRBV12-3/TRBV12-4	TRBJ2-2	TRBD1	TGTGCCAGTCACGACCGGGGGGACAGGGGCGTTCGCGCGAACACCGGGGAGCTGTTTTTT	CASHDRGDRGVRANTGELFF
many	TRBV6-5	TRBJ1-1	NA	TGTGCCAGCAGTTACTCGAAGCTCGTTGGGCGAGCTTTCTTT	CASSYSKLVGRAFF
NA	TRBV5-5	TRBJ2-7	TRBD1	TGTGCCAGCAGCTTGGCCCTTGGACAGGCCTACGAGCAGTACTTC	CASSLALGQAYEQYF
NA	TRBV20-1	TRBJ2-2	NA	TGCAGTGCTCGACAGACCGGAACCACGAACACCGGGGAGCTGTTTTTT	CSARQTGTTNTGELFF
many	TRBV7-8	TRBJ2-7	TRBD2	TGTGCCAGCAGCTTACGAGATTCCGGGACTACACCCGGTAGGCAGTACTTC	CASSLRDSGTTPGRQYF
few	TRBV20-1	TRBJ2-3	NA	TGCAGTGCTGGGCCGCGGGTTGGCGGGAACGCAGATACGCAGTATTTT	CSAGPRVGGNADTQYF
many	TRBV29-1	TRBJ1-2	NA	TGCAGCGTTGCCACCTTCGGGGGGGCTGCCTATGGCTACACCTTC	CSVATFGGAAYGYTF
NA	TRBV9	TRBJ2-2	TRBD2	TGTGCCAGCAGCCCAACGTCTGGGGAGGGGACCGGGGAGCTGTTTTTT	CASSPTSGEGTGELFF